There are a few counts of the clone carrying this T cell receptor (beta chain). Its antigen is unidentified. This entry comes from a study of early T cells in non-severe SARS-CoV-2 infection. Study details: It was bulk RNA from unsorted whole blood that was sequenced, and the chains were unpaired. The study's findings and limits: VDJdb matching, biased toward anti-spike CD8 responses, missed private and CD4 specificities.

The V gene's germline CDR1 is MNHNY and CDR2 SVGAGI (reference sequence). The CDR3 is 16 residues long. Trimming took 4 bases from V and 5 from J; bases not matched to a gene: 10. The TCR library protocol was used to attach unique molecular identifiers. These identifiers were attached to individual cDNA molecules. TCRdb reprocessed the 5' RACE reads via MiXCR and lists one record per CDR3 protein. The table has about 60,000 distinct CDR3 sequences, 9.1% seen once. This chain links TRBV6-6 with TRBJ2-1; 8 nucleotides align to TRBD2. The sample taken for sequencing was whole blood. This receptor was obtained from an adult who was a healthcare worker with PCR-confirmed SARS-CoV-2 infection or an uninfected control (not recorded which). In nucleotides, the CDR3 is TGTGCCAGCAGTTTCGGGCTTAGCGGGGTCGACAATGAGCAGTTCTTC. This encodes CASSFGLSGVDNEQFF.